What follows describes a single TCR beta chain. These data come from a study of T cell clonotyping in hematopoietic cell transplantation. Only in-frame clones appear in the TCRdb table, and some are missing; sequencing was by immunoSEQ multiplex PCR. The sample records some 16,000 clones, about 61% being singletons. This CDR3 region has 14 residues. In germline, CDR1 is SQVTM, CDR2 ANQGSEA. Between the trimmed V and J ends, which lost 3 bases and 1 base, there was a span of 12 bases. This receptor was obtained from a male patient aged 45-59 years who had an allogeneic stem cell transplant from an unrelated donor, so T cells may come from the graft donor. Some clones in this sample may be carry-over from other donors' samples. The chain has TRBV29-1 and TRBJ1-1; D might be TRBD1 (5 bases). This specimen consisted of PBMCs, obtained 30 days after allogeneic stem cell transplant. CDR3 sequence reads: CSVDPGAGNTEAFF. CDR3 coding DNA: TGCAGCGTTGATCCTGGGGCTGGGAACACTGAAGCTTTCTTT.